This TCR beta chain originates from a study of blood T cell repertoires in COVID-19. Study-wide context: The origin of the acute and convalescent COVID-19 samples was the United States, Italy and Spain. Sample material is recorded as cDNA or gDNA derived from T cells, B-cell-depleted T cells, or PBMCs.

In the authors' methods: Reference gene primer amplification gave nucleated cell count estimates. Libraries were prepared by immunoSEQ multiplex PCR; TCRdb keeps only in-frame clonotypes and omits some of them. From that table come the V and J calls and clone size; the DNA was used to work out D and trimming. This sample has 200,000 to 300,000 clones, with approximately 78% found just once. CDR3 size: 14 residues. Trimming cost V 2 bases and J 3 bases, with 10 bases left between them. This clone was observed a few times. Material for sequencing was peripheral blood. This receptor was identified in a woman aged 60 to 75 with active or convalescent COVID-19. This chain joins TRBV23-1 and TRBJ1-2; D may be TRBD1 (5 bases). TRBV23-1 has ORF status, its function being uncertain. CDR3 region: CASSQVQGYYGYTF. In DNA form, the CDR3 reads TGCGCCAGCAGTCAAGTTCAGGGCTACTATGGCTACACCTTC.